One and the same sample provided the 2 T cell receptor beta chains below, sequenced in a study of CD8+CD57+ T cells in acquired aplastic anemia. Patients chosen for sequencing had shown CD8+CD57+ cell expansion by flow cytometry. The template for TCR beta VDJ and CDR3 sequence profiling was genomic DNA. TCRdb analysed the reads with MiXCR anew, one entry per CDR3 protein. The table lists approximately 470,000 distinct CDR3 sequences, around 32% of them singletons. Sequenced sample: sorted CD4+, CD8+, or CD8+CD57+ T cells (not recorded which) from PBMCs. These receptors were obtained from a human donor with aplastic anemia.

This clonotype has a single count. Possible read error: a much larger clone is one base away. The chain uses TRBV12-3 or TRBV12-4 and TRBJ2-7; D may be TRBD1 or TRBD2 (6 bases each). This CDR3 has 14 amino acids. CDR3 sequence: CAGSLAGHMYEQYF. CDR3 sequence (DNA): TGCGCCGGCAGCTTGGCGGGACACATGTACGAGCAGTACTTC.

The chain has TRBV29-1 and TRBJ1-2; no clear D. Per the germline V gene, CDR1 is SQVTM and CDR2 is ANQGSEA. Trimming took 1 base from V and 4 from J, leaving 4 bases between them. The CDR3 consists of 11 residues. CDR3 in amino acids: CSVEGSYGYTF. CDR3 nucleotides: TGCAGCGTTGAAGGGTCCTATGGCTACACCTTC.